This T cell receptor beta chain comes out of a study of breast tumors, draining lymph nodes, adjacent tissues. TCRdb fed the multiplex PCR reads into MiXCR, producing one record per CDR3 protein. This table has about 230,000 distinct CDR3 sequences, approximately 29% appearing once. Per germline, CDR1 SGHAT and CDR2 FQNNGV. V was shortened by 3 bases and J by 0 bases, with 8 bases between the two germline ends. The CDR3 is 15 amino acids. Study results and caveats: Compared with basal-like, luminal-like tumors shared significantly more repertoire with nontumor tissue.

This clonotype showed up many times. Its antigen is unknown. The lymph nodes were axillary draining lymph nodes from breast cancer patients. This TCR was sampled from a female donor with breast cancer. Some clones in this sample may be carry-over from other donors' samples. Sequencing input: axillary lymph node tissue. The chain couples TRBV11-2 to TRBJ2-2; the D is unclear. The CDR3 DNA reads TGTGCCAGCAGCTTCGGCGAGACGAACACCGGGGAGCTGTTTTTT. Translating it yields CASSFGETNTGELFF. Drawing the rest from reference TRBV11-2 and TRBJ2-2, the complete variable domain is EAGVAQSPRYKIIEKRQSVAFWCNPISGHATLYWYQQILGQGPKLLIQFQNNGVVDDSQLPKDRFSAERLKGVDSTLKIQPAKLEDSAVYLCASSFGETNTGELFFGEGSRLTVL.